This T cell receptor (beta chain) was sequenced during a study of shared clonotypes between healthy human individuals. Worth noting for this clone: Antigen unknown. Since a much larger clone is just one base distant, this may be a read error. This same CDR3 is encoded by further DNA sequences in the sample.

The germline gives CDR1 MDHEN, CDR2 SYDVKM. V shed 5 bases and J shed 1 base, with 6 bases lying between them. The CDR3 has 13 residues. Study-wide results and limits: Clonotypes not shared had lower generation probabilities than those common to all four donors.

Some clones are missing from TCRdb's copy, which holds only in-frame ones; the method was immunoSEQ multiplex PCR. Here the sample spans 800,000 to 1,200,000 clones, approximately 80% being singletons. Sequences were obtained from memory CD4+ T cells from PBMCs. This sample's subset: CD45RA-negative fraction. The chain couples TRBV28 to TRBJ1-5, with a weak D call TRBD1 (5 bases). The TCR comes from a man between 18 and 29 years old in good health. Some clones in this sample may be carry-over from other donors' samples. The CDR3 spells CASSRDSNQPQHF. CDR3 DNA sequence: TGTGCCAGCAGTAGGGACAGCAATCAGCCCCAGCATTTT.